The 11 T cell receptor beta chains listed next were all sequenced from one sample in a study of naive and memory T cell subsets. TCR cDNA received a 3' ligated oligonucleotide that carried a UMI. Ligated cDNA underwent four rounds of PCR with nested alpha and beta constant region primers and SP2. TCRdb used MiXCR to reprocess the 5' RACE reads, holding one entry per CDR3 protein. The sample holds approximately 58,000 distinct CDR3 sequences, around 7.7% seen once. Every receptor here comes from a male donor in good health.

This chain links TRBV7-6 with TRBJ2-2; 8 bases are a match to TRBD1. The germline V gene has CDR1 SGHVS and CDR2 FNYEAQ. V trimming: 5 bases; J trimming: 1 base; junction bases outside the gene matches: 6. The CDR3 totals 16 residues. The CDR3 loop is CASSPRQGKNTGELFF. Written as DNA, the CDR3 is TGTGCCAGCAGCCCCCGACAGGGGAAGAACACCGGGGAGCTGTTTTTT.

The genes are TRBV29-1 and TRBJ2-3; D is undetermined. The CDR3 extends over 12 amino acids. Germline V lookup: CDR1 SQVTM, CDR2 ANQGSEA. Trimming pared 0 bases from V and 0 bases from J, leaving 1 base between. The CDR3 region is CSVEDSTDTQYF. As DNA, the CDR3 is TGCAGCGTTGAAGATAGCACAGATACGCAGTATTTT.

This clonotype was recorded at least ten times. The CDR3 region is CASSQGEAGGYSPLHF. CDR3 in DNA: TGCGCCAGCAGCCAAGGGGAGGCAGGGGGATATTCACCCCTCCACTTT. V usage is TRBV4-1 and J usage is TRBJ1-6, with 7 positions matching TRBD1. Germline V CDR1 and CDR2: MGHRA, YSYEKL. V gave up 1 base and J gave up 8 bases; unmatched junction bases: 8. This CDR3 is built from 16 residues.

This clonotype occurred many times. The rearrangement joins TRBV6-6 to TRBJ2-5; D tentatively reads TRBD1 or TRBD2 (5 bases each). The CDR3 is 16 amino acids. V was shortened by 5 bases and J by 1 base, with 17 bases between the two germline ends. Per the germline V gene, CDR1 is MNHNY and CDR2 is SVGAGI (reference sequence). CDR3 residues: CASSLSGTGPQETQYF. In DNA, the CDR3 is TGTGCCAGCAGTCTCAGTGGGACGGGCCCCCAAGAGACCCAGTACTTC.

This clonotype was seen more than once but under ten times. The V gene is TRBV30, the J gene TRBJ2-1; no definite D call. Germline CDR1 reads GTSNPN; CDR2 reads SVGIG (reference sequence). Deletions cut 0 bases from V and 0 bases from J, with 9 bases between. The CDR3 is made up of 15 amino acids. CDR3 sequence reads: CAWSVTMSSYNEQFF. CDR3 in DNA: TGTGCCTGGAGTGTAACGATGAGCTCCTACAATGAGCAGTTCTTC.

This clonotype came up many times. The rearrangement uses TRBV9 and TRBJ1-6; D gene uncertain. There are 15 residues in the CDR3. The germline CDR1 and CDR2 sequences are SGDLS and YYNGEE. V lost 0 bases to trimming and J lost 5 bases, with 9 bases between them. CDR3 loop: CASSVGGLNNSPLHF. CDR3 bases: TGTGCCAGCAGCGTAGGTGGCTTGAATAATTCACCCCTCCACTTT.

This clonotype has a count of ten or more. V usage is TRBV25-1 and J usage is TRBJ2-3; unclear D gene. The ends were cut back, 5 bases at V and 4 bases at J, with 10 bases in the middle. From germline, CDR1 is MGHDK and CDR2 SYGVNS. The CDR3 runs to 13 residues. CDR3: CASSPQPSDTQYF. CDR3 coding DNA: TGTGCCAGCAGTCCTCAACCCTCAGATACGCAGTATTTT.

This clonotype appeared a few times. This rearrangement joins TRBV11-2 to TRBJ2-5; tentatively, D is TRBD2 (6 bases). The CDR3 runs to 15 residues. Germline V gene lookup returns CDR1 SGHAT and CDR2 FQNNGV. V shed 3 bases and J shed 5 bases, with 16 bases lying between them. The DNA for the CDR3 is TGTGCCAGCAGCTTTGGGTCCGGGAGCCGGGAGACCCAGTACTTC. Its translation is CASSFGSGSRETQYF.

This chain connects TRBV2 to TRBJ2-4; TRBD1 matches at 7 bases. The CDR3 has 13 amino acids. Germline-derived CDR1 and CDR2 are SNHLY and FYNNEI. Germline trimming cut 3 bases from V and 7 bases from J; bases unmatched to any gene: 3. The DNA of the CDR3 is TGTGCCAGCAGTGAGATACAGGGGAACATTCAGTACTTC. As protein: CASSEIQGNIQYF.

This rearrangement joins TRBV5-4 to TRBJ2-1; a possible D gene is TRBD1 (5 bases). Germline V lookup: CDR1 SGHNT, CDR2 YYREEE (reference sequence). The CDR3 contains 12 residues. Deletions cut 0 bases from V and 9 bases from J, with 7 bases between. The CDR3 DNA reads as TGTGCCAGCAGCTTGGTAGGGGTTGAGCAGTTCTTC. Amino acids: CASSLVGVEQFF.

The chain's CDR3 is CASSFRTAYEQYF. Here the CDR3 DNA reads TGTGCCAGCAGCTTCAGGACAGCTTACGAGCAGTACTTC. The chain has TRBV5-6 and TRBJ2-7, with D possibly being TRBD1 (6 bases). The V and J ends lost 2 bases and 4 bases respectively, with 10 bases between them. The CDR3 consists of 13 residues. Germline V CDR1 and CDR2: SGHDT, YYEEEE.